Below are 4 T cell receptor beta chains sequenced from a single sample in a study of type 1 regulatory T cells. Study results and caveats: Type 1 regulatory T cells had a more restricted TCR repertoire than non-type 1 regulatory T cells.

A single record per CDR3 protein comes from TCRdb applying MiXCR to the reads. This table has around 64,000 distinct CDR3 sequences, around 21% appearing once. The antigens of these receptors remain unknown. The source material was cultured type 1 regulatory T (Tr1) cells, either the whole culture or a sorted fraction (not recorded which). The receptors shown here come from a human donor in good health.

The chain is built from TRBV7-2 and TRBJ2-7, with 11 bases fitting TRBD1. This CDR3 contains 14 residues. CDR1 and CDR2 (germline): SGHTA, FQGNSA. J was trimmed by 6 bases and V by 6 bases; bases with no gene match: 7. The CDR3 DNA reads TGTGCCAGCAGTGGACAGGGGGCGAACTTCGAGCAGTACTTC. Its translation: CASSGQGANFEQYF.

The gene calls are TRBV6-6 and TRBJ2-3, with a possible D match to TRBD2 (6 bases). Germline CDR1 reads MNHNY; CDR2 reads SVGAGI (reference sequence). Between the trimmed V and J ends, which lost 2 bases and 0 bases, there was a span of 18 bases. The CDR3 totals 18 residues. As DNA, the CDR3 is TGTGCCAGCAGTTACGACCTCGGCGGGAACTTGAGCACAGATACGCAGTATTTT. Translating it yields CASSYDLGGNLSTDTQYF.

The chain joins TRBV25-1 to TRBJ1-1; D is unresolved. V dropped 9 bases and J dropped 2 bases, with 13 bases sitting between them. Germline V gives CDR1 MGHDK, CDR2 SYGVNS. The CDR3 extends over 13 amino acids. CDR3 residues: CASRSFLNTEAFF. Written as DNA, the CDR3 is TGTGCCAGTCGTTCCTTCCTTAACACTGAAGCTTTCTTT.

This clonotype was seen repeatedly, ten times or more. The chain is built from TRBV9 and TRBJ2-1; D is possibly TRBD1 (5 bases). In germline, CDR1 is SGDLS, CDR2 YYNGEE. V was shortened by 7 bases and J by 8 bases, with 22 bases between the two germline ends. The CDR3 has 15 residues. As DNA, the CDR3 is TGTGCCAGCGGACCCGGACATCAGCTTCTGGATGAGCAGTTCTTC. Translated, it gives CASGPGHQLLDEQFF.